A selection of T cell receptor beta chains follows, all from one sample in a study of blood T cells in healthy people across ages. TCRdb reanalysed the 5' RACE reads using MiXCR and keeps one entry per CDR3 protein. The profile shows approximately 810,000 distinct CDR3 sequences, about 28% of them singletons. Sequencing was performed on blood. The source of these receptors is a woman older than 75 in good health. The CDR3 runs from the conserved cysteine through the conserved F or W. The D gene is left open where the match is weak. Size tells how often a clone was seen (once, few, many) or the class of an expanded clone, and some rows leave it out.

V gene: TRBV2
D gene: -
J gene: TRBJ2-7
clone size: many
CDR3 DNA: TGTGCCAGCAGTAACTGGGAAGAGCAGTACTTC
CDR3 protein: CASSNWEEQYF

V gene: TRBV11-2
D gene: -
J gene: TRBJ2-5
clone size: -
CDR3 DNA: TGTGCCAGCAGCTTGGTAGAGACCCGGTACTTC
CDR3 protein: CASSLVETRYF

V gene: TRBV7-2
D gene: -
J gene: TRBJ2-7
clone size: many
CDR3 DNA: TGTGCCAGCAGCTTAGCCCAGCCTTTGGAGCAGTACTTC
CDR3 protein: CASSLAQPLEQYF

V gene: TRBV15
D gene: TRBD1
J gene: TRBJ1-5
clone size: -
CDR3 DNA: TGTGCCACCAGCGGAACCGGGACAGGGTATTGGAGCAATCAGCCCCGGCATTTT
CDR3 protein: CATSGTGTGYWSNQPRHF

V gene: TRBV11-2
D gene: -
J gene: TRBJ2-5
clone size: -
CDR3 DNA: TGTGCCAGTAGCTTAGTAGGTGCGGGGGCCCTTGGCGGGCAGTACTTC
CDR3 protein: CASSLVGAGALGGQYF

V gene: TRBV6-6
D gene: -
J gene: TRBJ2-3
clone size: many
CDR3 DNA: TGTGCCAGCAGTTACGGACAGAACACAGATACGCAGTATTTT
CDR3 protein: CASSYGQNTDTQYF

V gene: TRBV6-1
D gene: -
J gene: TRBJ2-1
clone size: few
CDR3 DNA: TGTGCCAGCAGATCCACGTCCGGGGGCTCCTACAATGAGCGGTTCTTC
CDR3 protein: CASRSTSGGSYNERFF

V gene: TRBV29-1
D gene: -
J gene: TRBJ2-1
clone size: -
CDR3 DNA: TGCAGCGTTGAGGGGGCTAGGAGGAATGAGCAGTTCTTC
CDR3 protein: CSVEGARRNEQFF

V gene: TRBV20-1
D gene: -
J gene: TRBJ2-4
clone size: many
CDR3 DNA: TGCAGTGCTAGCCATACGGGGGTAGCCAAAAACATTCAGTACTTC
CDR3 protein: CSASHTGVAKNIQYF

V gene: TRBV5-6
D gene: -
J gene: TRBJ2-5
clone size: -
CDR3 DNA: TGTGCCAGCAGCTTTCCAGCAGAAGGGGACAATGAGCAGTACTTC
CDR3 protein: CASSFPAEGDNEQYF

V gene: TRBV6-5
D gene: TRBD2
J gene: TRBJ2-1
clone size: many
CDR3 DNA: TGTGCCAGCAGGAATGCGGGGGGCCCGTTCTTC
CDR3 protein: CASRNAGGPFF

V gene: TRBV7-2
D gene: -
J gene: TRBJ2-1
clone size: many
CDR3 DNA: TGTGCCAGCAGCTTAAGGCAATCGGCCGGCTACAATGAGCAGTTCTTC
CDR3 protein: CASSLRQSAGYNEQFF

V gene: TRBV20-1
D gene: -
J gene: TRBJ2-3
clone size: few
CDR3 DNA: TGCAGTGCTAGAGAAGGACACGATACGCAGTATTTT
CDR3 protein: CSAREGHDTQYF

V gene: TRBV7-9
D gene: TRBD2
J gene: TRBJ2-1
clone size: many
CDR3 DNA: TGTGCCAGCAGCTTAGCGGCGGCGGGGGGAAGGAGCAATGAGCAGTTCTTC
CDR3 protein: CASSLAAAGGRSNEQFF

V gene: TRBV18
D gene: -
J gene: TRBJ2-6
clone size: many
CDR3 DNA: TGTGCCAGCTCACGCCAGGATGGGGCCAACGTCCTGACTTTC
CDR3 protein: CASSRQDGANVLTF

V gene: TRBV10-3
D gene: -
J gene: TRBJ1-3
clone size: -
CDR3 DNA: TGTGCCATCAGTGAGTCTACACCCGGGGGGCACGGAAACACCATATATTTT
CDR3 protein: CAISESTPGGHGNTIYF

V gene: TRBV7-2
D gene: TRBD2
J gene: TRBJ2-1
clone size: -
CDR3 DNA: TGTGCCAGCAGCTCCCCCCATAGGGGACTAGCGGGACAGACCCAGTTCTTC
CDR3 protein: CASSSPHRGLAGQTQFF

V gene: TRBV12-3/TRBV12-4
D gene: -
J gene: TRBJ1-6
clone size: -
CDR3 DNA: TGTGCCAGCAGTCCCGCCCGCACGAATTCACCCCCCCACTTT
CDR3 protein: CASSPARTNSPPHF

V gene: TRBV28
D gene: -
J gene: TRBJ1-6
clone size: many
CDR3 DNA: TGTGCCAGCAGCCTCCGCTCCTATAATTCACCCCTCCACTTT
CDR3 protein: CASSLRSYNSPLHF

V gene: TRBV9
D gene: -
J gene: TRBJ2-1
clone size: many
CDR3 DNA: TGTGCCAGCAGCGTTAAGACAGGAGGAGGGAACAATGAGCAGTTCTTC
CDR3 protein: CASSVKTGGGNNEQFF

V gene: TRBV7-2
D gene: -
J gene: TRBJ1-4
clone size: many
CDR3 DNA: TGTGCCAGCAGCAAGACGGGACAACCTAATGAAAAACTGTTTTTT
CDR3 protein: CASSKTGQPNEKLFF

V gene: TRBV7-2
D gene: -
J gene: TRBJ2-1
clone size: many
CDR3 DNA: TGTGCCAGCAGCTTAAAAAGCTACAATGAGCAGTTCTTC
CDR3 protein: CASSLKSYNEQFF

V gene: TRBV7-9
D gene: -
J gene: TRBJ2-6
clone size: many
CDR3 DNA: TGTGCCAGCAGCCCGAGAATCGGAGTGGGGGCCAACGTCCTGACTTTC
CDR3 protein: CASSPRIGVGANVLTF

V gene: TRBV20-1
D gene: TRBD1
J gene: TRBJ1-2
clone size: -
CDR3 DNA: TGCAGTGCCAGGACAGGGCTGGCCTATGGCTACACCTTC
CDR3 protein: CSARTGLAYGYTF

V gene: TRBV20-1
D gene: TRBD2
J gene: TRBJ2-3
clone size: -
CDR3 DNA: TGCAGTGCTAGCCCTGGGACTAGCGGCACAGATACGCAGTATTTT
CDR3 protein: CSASPGTSGTDTQYF

V gene: TRBV6-2/TRBV6-3
D gene: TRBD2
J gene: TRBJ2-3
clone size: many
CDR3 DNA: TGTGCCAGCAGTTACCGGGACTATGAACCCACAGATACGCAGTATTTT
CDR3 protein: CASSYRDYEPTDTQYF

V gene: TRBV7-9
D gene: TRBD1
J gene: TRBJ2-7
clone size: few
CDR3 DNA: TGTGCCAGCAGCCGGGACAGGGGTTCCTACAATGAGCAGTACTTC
CDR3 protein: CASSRDRGSYNEQYF

V gene: TRBV20-1
D gene: -
J gene: TRBJ2-5
clone size: many
CDR3 DNA: TGCAGTGCTGGTGTACGGGAGACCCAGTACTTC
CDR3 protein: CSAGVRETQYF

V gene: TRBV28
D gene: TRBD1
J gene: TRBJ2-3
clone size: few
CDR3 DNA: TGTGCCAGCAGTTCCCCTCTACGACAGGGTGTTACAGATACGCAGTATTTT
CDR3 protein: CASSSPLRQGVTDTQYF

V gene: TRBV11-2
D gene: -
J gene: TRBJ2-7
clone size: many
CDR3 DNA: TGTGCCAGCAGCTTAACTAGGAGAGAGCAGTACTTC
CDR3 protein: CASSLTRREQYF

V gene: TRBV6-2/TRBV6-3
D gene: -
J gene: TRBJ2-2
clone size: -
CDR3 DNA: TGTGCCAGTCGGGGCCGGGAGTCGTATTGGACCGGGGAGCTGTTTTTT
CDR3 protein: CASRGRESYWTGELFF

V gene: TRBV28
D gene: TRBD1
J gene: TRBJ2-3
clone size: few
CDR3 DNA: TGTGCCAGCAGTGGAGGACAGGGGAGAACAGATACGCAGTATTTT
CDR3 protein: CASSGGQGRTDTQYF

V gene: TRBV28
D gene: -
J gene: TRBJ2-7
clone size: many
CDR3 DNA: TGTGCCAGCAGTTTGCCGAGGGGGGCTTACGAGCAGTACTTC
CDR3 protein: CASSLPRGAYEQYF

V gene: TRBV7-9
D gene: TRBD2
J gene: TRBJ2-3
clone size: many
CDR3 DNA: TGTGCCAGCAGCTTTCAAGCGGGGGGTTTAGATACGCAGTATTTT
CDR3 protein: CASSFQAGGLDTQYF

V gene: TRBV12-3/TRBV12-4
D gene: -
J gene: TRBJ2-3
clone size: once
CDR3 DNA: TGTGCCAGCAGAACTGGGGGGACGAACACAGATGTGCAGTATTTT
CDR3 protein: CASRTGGTNTDVQYF

V gene: TRBV19
D gene: -
J gene: TRBJ2-2
clone size: -
CDR3 DNA: TGTGCCAGTAATCAGCTCAGAGGAACCGGGGAGCTGTTTTTT
CDR3 protein: CASNQLRGTGELFF

V gene: TRBV20-1
D gene: TRBD2
J gene: TRBJ2-5
clone size: many
CDR3 DNA: TGCAGTGCAACCCCAGGGTGGCTAGCGGGGGGGAAGGAGACCCAGTACTTC
CDR3 protein: CSATPGWLAGGKETQYF

V gene: TRBV7-2
D gene: -
J gene: TRBJ2-7
clone size: -
CDR3 DNA: TGTGCCAGCAGCCAGTTATCGGGGGGCGGCGAGCAGTACTTC
CDR3 protein: CASSQLSGGGEQYF

V gene: TRBV7-9
D gene: -
J gene: TRBJ1-2
clone size: -
CDR3 DNA: TGTGCCAGCAGCTTAGGTAAACCGTATGGCTACACCTTC
CDR3 protein: CASSLGKPYGYTF

V gene: TRBV19
D gene: TRBD1
J gene: TRBJ2-1
clone size: few
CDR3 DNA: TGTGCCACCAGGGACAGGCTATACAATGAGCAGTTCTTC
CDR3 protein: CATRDRLYNEQFF

V gene: TRBV2
D gene: -
J gene: TRBJ1-2
clone size: few
CDR3 DNA: TGTGCCAGCAGGGTGACAGCTAACTATGGCTACACCTTC
CDR3 protein: CASRVTANYGYTF

V gene: TRBV6-2/TRBV6-3
D gene: -
J gene: TRBJ2-3
clone size: -
CDR3 DNA: TGTGCCAGCAGTTACGGGGGCGTCGGGACAGATACGCAGTATTTT
CDR3 protein: CASSYGGVGTDTQYF

V gene: TRBV5-1
D gene: TRBD1
J gene: TRBJ2-2
clone size: few
CDR3 DNA: TGCGCCAGCAGCGTTAACAGGGGATCGGGGGAGCTGTTTTTT
CDR3 protein: CASSVNRGSGELFF

V gene: TRBV3-1
D gene: TRBD1
J gene: TRBJ1-5
clone size: -
CDR3 DNA: TGTGCCAGCAGCCAAGGGATGACAGGGTTTACTCAATCGTCCCAGCATTTT
CDR3 protein: CASSQGMTGFTQSSQHF

V gene: TRBV14
D gene: TRBD2
J gene: TRBJ2-5
clone size: many
CDR3 DNA: TGTGCCAGCAGCCTTCGACTAGCGGGGGCCCTAGAGACCCAGTACTTC
CDR3 protein: CASSLRLAGALETQYF

V gene: TRBV12-3/TRBV12-4
D gene: TRBD2
J gene: TRBJ2-1
clone size: once
CDR3 DNA: TGTGCCAGCAGTTCAGGTAGCGGGACGATCAATGAGCAGTTCTTC
CDR3 protein: CASSSGSGTINEQFF

V gene: TRBV6-5
D gene: -
J gene: TRBJ1-2
clone size: -
CDR3 DNA: TGTGCCAGCAGTTCCGCGGAGGGTGGCTGCACCTTC
CDR3 protein: CASSSAEGGCTF

V gene: TRBV11-3
D gene: -
J gene: TRBJ1-1
clone size: once
CDR3 DNA: TGTGCCAGCAGCTTTAAGGGGGGTCGGAACACTGAAGCTTTCTTT
CDR3 protein: CASSFKGGRNTEAFF

V gene: TRBV4-3
D gene: -
J gene: TRBJ1-2
clone size: many
CDR3 DNA: TGCGCCAGCAGCCAAGCCCAGGGGACTCTAAGTGGCTACACCTTC
CDR3 protein: CASSQAQGTLSGYTF

V gene: TRBV25-1
D gene: -
J gene: TRBJ1-2
clone size: many
CDR3 DNA: TGTGCCAGCATTGGGAGGGCAGGGACAACCTATGGCTACACCTTC
CDR3 protein: CASIGRAGTTYGYTF

V gene: TRBV7-2
D gene: TRBD2
J gene: TRBJ2-7
clone size: -
CDR3 DNA: TGTGCCAGCAGCTTAGGGCCTAGCGGGGGGGGCAATGAGCAGTACTTC
CDR3 protein: CASSLGPSGGGNEQYF